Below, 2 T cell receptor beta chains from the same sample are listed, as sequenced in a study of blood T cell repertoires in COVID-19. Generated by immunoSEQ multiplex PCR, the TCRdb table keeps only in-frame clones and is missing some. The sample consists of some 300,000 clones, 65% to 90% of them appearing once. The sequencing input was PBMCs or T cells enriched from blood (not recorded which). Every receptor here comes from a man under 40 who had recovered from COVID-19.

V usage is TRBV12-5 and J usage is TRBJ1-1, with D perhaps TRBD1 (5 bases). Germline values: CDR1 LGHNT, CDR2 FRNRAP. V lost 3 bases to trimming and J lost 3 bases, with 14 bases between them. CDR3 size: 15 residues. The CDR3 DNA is TGTGCTAGTGGTTTTAGCCAGGGAAGGGACACTGAAGCTTTCTTT. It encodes CASGFSQGRDTEAFF.

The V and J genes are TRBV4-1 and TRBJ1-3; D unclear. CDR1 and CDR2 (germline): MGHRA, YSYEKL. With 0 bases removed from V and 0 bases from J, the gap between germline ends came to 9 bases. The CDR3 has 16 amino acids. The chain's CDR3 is CASSQEGLSSGNTIYF. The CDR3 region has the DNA TGCGCCAGCAGCCAAGAAGGACTGAGCTCTGGAAACACCATATATTTT.